This T cell receptor (beta chain) emerged from a study of a mutant IDH1 vaccine in newly diagnosed glioma. Study overall: Administration of eight vaccinations to patients took place in weeks 1, 3, 5, 7, 11, 15, 19, 23. First vaccine doses came 4-6 weeks after radiotherapy alone, or with temozolomide cycles. Treated patients had a mean age of about 40 years and an approximately 62% male, approximately 38% female split. Before enrollment, patients got radiotherapy alone, temozolomide alone, or mostly the combination.

Specified time point: week 5, during vaccination. All doses held 300 ug of mutant IDH1 20-mer peptide, with topical imiquimod. V was shortened by 5 bases and J by 1 base, with 10 bases between the two germline ends. The CDR3 covers 13 residues. Per the germline V gene, CDR1 is SGHDT and CDR2 is YYEEEE. Repertoires were generated with immunoSEQ multiplex PCR, while TCRdb's copy carries only in-frame clones and drops some. The table shows around 58,000 clones, with 80% to 85% occurring only once. Turning to this clone: The antigen is undetermined.

Sample: PBMCs, taken from a glioma patient whose treatment included an IDH1 peptide vaccine. The V call is TRBV5-6, the J call TRBJ2-7; maybe TRBD2 (6 bases). The clonotype originates from a young man with glioma. CDR3 amino acids: CASRLGGSYEQYF. CDR3 bases: TGTGCCAGCAGGCTCGGGGGATCCTACGAGCAGTACTTC.